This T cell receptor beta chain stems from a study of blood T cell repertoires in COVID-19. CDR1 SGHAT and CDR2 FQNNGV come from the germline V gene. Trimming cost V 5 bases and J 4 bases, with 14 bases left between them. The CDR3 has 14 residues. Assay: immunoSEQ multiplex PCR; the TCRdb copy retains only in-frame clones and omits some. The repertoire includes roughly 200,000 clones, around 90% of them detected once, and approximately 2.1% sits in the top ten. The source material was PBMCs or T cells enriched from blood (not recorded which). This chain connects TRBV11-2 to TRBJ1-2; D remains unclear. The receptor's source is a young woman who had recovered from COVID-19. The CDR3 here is CASSPAPGSYGYTF. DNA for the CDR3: TGTGCCAGCAGCCCAGCTCCCGGGAGCTATGGCTACACCTTC. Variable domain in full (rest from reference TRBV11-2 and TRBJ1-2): EAGVAQSPRYKIIEKRQSVAFWCNPISGHATLYWYQQILGQGPKLLIQFQNNGVVDDSQLPKDRFSAERLKGVDSTLKIQPAKLEDSAVYLCASSPAPGSYGYTFGSGTRLTVV.